This T cell receptor beta chain is drawn from a study of blood T cell repertoires in COVID-19. Turning to the study itself: Spain, Italy and the United States supplied samples that represented acute and convalescent COVID-19. Nucleic acid was either cDNA or gDNA, and it came from T cells, B-cell-depleted T cells, or PBMCs.

The age range of participants was 18 to 89 years, with residence in about two dozen US areas. CDR3 length: 13 amino acids. V lost 7 bases, J lost 2 bases, and 11 bases lay in between. Sequenced by immunoSEQ multiplex PCR; TCRdb stores in-frame clones only, minus some. Among roughly 240,000 clones, more than 70% were seen once, and the ten largest hold 2.5%. Sequencing was performed on PBMCs or T cells enriched from blood (not recorded which). The sequence came from a woman aged 40 to 50 with acute COVID-19. The V and J genes are TRBV12-3 or TRBV12-4 and TRBJ1-1, with no clear D. CDR3 in amino acids: CASTVMRNTEAFF. CDR3 DNA: TGTGCCAGCACCGTGATGCGTAACACTGAAGCTTTCTTT.